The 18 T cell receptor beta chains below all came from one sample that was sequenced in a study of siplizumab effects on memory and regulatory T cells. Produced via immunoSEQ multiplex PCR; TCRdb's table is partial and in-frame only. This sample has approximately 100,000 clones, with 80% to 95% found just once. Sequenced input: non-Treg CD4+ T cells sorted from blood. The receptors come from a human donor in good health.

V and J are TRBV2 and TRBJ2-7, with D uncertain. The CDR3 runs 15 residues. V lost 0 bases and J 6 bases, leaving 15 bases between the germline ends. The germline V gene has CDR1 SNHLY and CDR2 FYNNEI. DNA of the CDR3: TGTGCCAGCAGTGAAGCTCGGACCGTCTCCGTCGAGCAGTACTTC. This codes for CASSEARTVSVEQYF. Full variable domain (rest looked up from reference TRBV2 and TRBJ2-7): EPEVTQTPSHQVTQMGQEVILRCVPISNHLYFYWYRQILGQKVEFLVSFYNNEISEKSEIFDDQFSVERPDGSNFTLKIRSTKLEDSAMYFCASSEARTVSVEQYFGPGTRLTVT.

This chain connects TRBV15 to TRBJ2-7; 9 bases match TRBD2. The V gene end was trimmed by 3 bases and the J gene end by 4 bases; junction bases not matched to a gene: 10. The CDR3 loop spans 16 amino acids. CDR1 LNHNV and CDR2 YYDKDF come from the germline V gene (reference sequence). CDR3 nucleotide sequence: TGTGCCACCAGCAGGGGGTTAACAAGCGGGAGGTACGAGCAGTACTTC. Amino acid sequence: CATSRGLTSGRYEQYF.

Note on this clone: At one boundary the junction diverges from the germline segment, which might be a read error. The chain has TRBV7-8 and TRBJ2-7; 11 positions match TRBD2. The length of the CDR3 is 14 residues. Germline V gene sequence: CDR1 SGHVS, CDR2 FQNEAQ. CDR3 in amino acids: CASSIAGGVYEQYF. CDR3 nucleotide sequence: TGTGCCAGCAGCATAGCGGGAGGGGTCTACGAGCAGTACTTC.

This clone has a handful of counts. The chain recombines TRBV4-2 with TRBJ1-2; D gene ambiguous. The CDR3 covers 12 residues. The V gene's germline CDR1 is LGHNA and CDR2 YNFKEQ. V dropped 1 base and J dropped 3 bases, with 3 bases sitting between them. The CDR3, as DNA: TGTGCCAGCAGCCAAGCAGACTATGGCTACACCTTC. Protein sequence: CASSQADYGYTF.

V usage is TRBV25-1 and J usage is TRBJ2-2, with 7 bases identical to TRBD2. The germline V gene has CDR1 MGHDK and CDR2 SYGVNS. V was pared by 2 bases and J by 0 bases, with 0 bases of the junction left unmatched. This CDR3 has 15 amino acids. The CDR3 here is CASSEAGANTGELFF. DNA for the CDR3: TGTGCCAGCAGTGAAGCGGGAGCGAACACCGGGGAGCTGTTTTTT.

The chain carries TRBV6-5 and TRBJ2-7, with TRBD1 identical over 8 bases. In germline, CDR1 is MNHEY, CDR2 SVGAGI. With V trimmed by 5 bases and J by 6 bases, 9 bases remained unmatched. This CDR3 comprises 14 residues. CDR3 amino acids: CASSPGQGFAEQYF. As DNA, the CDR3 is TGTGCCAGCAGTCCCGGACAGGGATTTGCCGAGCAGTACTTC.

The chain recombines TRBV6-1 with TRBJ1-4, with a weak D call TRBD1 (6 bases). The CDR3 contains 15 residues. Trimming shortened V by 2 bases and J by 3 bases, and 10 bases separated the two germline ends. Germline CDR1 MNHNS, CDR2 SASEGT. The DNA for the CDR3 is TGTGCCAGCAGTGAAAACAGGGCTCCTAATGAAAAACTGTTTTTT. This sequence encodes CASSENRAPNEKLFF.

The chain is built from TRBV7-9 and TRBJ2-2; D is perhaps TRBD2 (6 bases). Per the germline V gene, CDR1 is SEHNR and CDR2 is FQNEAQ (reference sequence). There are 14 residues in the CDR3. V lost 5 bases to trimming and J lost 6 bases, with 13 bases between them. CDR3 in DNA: TGTGCCAGCAGCATCCTCGCGGGGTCCGGGGAGCTGTTTTTT. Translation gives CASSILAGSGELFF. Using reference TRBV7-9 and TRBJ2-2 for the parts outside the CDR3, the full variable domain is DTGVSQNPRHKITKRGQNVTFRCDPISEHNRLYWYRQTLGQGPEFLTYFQNEAQLEKSRLLSDRFSAERPKGSFSTLEIQRTEQGDSAMYLCASSILAGSGELFFGEGSRLTVL.

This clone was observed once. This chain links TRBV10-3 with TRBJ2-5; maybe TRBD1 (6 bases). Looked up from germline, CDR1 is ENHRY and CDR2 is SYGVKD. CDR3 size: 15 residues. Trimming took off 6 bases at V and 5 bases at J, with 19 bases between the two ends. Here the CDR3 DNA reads TGTGCCATCAGCCCGATAAACAGGGACGGGGAGACCCAGTACTTC. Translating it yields CAISPINRDGETQYF.

CDR3 coding DNA: TGTGCCAGCACACAGAGACTAGCGGGACGAGATACGCAGTATTTT. Translation gives CASTQRLAGRDTQYF. The V gene is TRBV7-2, the J gene TRBJ2-3; 11 bases agree with TRBD2. This CDR3 comprises 15 residues. Germline CDR1 is SGHTA and CDR2 is FQGNSA. Trimming took 7 bases from V and 5 from J; bases not matched to a gene: 8.

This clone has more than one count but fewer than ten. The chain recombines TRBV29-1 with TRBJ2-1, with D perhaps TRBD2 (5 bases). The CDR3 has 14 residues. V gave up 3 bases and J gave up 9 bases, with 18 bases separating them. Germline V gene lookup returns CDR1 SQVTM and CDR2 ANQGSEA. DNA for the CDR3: TGCAGCGTTGACCCTAAGGCGGGTCAGATTGAGCAGTTCTTC. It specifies CSVDPKAGQIEQFF.

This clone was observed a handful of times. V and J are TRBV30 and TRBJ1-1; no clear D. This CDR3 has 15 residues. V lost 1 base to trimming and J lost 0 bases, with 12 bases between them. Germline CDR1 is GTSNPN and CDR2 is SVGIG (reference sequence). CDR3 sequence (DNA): TGTGCCTGGAGTGAATGGGTGAACCTGAACACTGAAGCTTTCTTT. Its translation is CAWSEWVNLNTEAFF.

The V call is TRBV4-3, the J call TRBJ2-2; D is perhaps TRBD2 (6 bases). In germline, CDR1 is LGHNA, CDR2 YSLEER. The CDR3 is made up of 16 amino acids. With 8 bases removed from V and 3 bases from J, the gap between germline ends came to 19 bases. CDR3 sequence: CASALVSRGYTGELFF. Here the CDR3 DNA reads TGCGCCAGCGCACTCGTCTCCCGGGGGTACACCGGGGAGCTGTTTTTT.

CDR3 loop: CAWSAGAEAFF. CDR3 DNA: TGTGCCTGGAGTGCGGGTGCTGAAGCTTTCTTT. V is TRBV30 and J is TRBJ1-1; D call uncertain. The V end was cut by 1 base, the J end by 6 bases, with 6 bases between. CDR1 and CDR2 from the germline V gene are GTSNPN and SVGIG (reference sequence). The CDR3 sequence is 11 residues long.

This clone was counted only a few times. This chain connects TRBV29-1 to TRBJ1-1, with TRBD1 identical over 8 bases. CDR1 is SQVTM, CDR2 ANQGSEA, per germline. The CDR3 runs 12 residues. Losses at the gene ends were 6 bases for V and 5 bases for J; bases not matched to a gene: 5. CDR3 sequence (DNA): TGCAGCGTACGACAGGGGAGGACTGAAGCTTTCTTT. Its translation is CSVRQGRTEAFF.

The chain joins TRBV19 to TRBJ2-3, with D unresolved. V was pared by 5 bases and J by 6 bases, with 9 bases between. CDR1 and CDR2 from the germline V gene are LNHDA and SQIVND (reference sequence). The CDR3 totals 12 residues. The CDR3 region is CASSPSRDTQYF. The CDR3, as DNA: TGTGCCAGTAGTCCATCTAGGGATACGCAGTATTTT.

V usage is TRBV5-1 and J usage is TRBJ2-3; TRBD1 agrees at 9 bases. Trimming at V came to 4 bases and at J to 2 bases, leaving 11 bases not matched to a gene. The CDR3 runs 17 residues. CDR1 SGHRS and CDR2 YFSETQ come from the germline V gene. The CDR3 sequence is CASSPPRGTGYTDTQYF. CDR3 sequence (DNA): TGCGCCAGCAGCCCACCCAGAGGGACAGGGTACACAGATACGCAGTATTTT.

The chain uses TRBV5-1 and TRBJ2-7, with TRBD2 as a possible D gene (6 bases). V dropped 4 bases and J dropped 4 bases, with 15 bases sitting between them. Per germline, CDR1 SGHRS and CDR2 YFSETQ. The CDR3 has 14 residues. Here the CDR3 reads CASSRGDGGYEQYF. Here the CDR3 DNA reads TGCGCCAGCAGCCGCGGGGACGGAGGATACGAGCAGTACTTC.